This T cell receptor beta chain was sequenced in a study of beta chain features in type 1 diabetes. V lost 0 bases and J lost 0, with 18 bases in between. CDR1 is LGHNA, CDR2 YNFKEQ, per germline. The CDR3 is 19 residues long. The entirety of the isolated RNA underwent reverse transcription, so expressed TCRB transcripts were sequenced. Here immunoSEQ multiplex PCR was the method, and the copy in TCRdb shows in-frame clones only, minus some. The sample lists around 13,000 clones, 46% occurring once. The gene calls are TRBV4-2 and TRBJ2-1; D might be TRBD2 (6 bases). Material: stem cell memory CD4+ T cells from blood. This TCR was sampled from a man aged 18 to 29 in good health. CDR3 region: CASSQELGQRVSSYNEQFF. The DNA of the CDR3 is TGTGCCAGCAGCCAAGAATTAGGCCAGCGGGTGAGCTCCTACAATGAGCAGTTCTTC.